This TCR beta chain came from a study of Ad26.COV2.S vaccination and SARS-CoV-2 variants. Note on this clone: As yet, its antigen is unknown.

CDR3 size: 15 residues. In germline, CDR1 is SGHRS, CDR2 YFSETQ. V dropped 4 bases and J dropped 6 bases, with 14 bases sitting between them. This table comes from immunoSEQ multiplex PCR, and its TCRdb copy is limited to in-frame clones, with some not included. The table shows 85,000 to 120,000 clones, with around 80% occurring only once. Study-wide results and caveats: Substantial breadth was reported for post-vaccination spike-specific CD8+ and CD4+ T cells. Total responses of T cells may have been underestimated by the analyses of TCR breadth and depth.

This chain connects TRBV5-1 to TRBJ1-6; weak D call: TRBD1 (5 bases). The source was peripheral blood, collected after recovery from COVID-19. The source is a human donor who had recovered from COVID-19. CDR3 nucleotides: TGCGCCAGCAGCATAGACCAGGGTCGTAATTCACCCCTCCACTTT. This gives the protein CASSIDQGRNSPLHF.